This T cell receptor beta chain is from a study of T cell clones after liver transplantation. Unstimulated PBMCs were sorted into CD3+CD4+ and CD3+CD8+ populations. Produced via immunoSEQ multiplex PCR; TCRdb's table is partial and in-frame only. The sample yields about 75,000 clones, about 85% seen once. The CDR3 loop spans 16 amino acids. V was clipped by 1 base and J by 5 bases; unmatched bases: 8. CDR1 is SGHNT and CDR2 is YENEEA in the germline V gene. This TCR was sampled from a human patient who received a liver transplant. Some of the T cells may derive from the graft donor. This chain uses TRBV11-3 with TRBJ2-3; 8 bases line up with TRBD1. This material consisted of CD4+ T cells from blood, taken less than 50 months after liver transplant. CDR3 nucleotide sequence: TGTGCCAGCAGCTTAGGTTCCCAGGGGGCTGAAGATACGCAGTATTTT. This codes for CASSLGSQGAEDTQYF.